The sequence of this TCR beta chain was determined in a study of shared clonotypes between healthy human individuals. Overall study context: Per donor, CD8 memory used one plate, CD8 naive used two, CD4 memory used three and CD4 naive used three. Study-level findings and limits: With few donors, the genetic and exposure-history diversity represented was limited.

The CDR3 covers 16 residues. Germline trimming cut 1 base from V and 3 bases from J; bases unmatched to any gene: 8. Germline V gene data show CDR1 as SGHAT and CDR2 as FQNNGV. Of note for this clone: Its specificity is unknown.

From CD4+ cells came CD45RA+ naive and CD45RA-negative memory subsets. Profiling relied on immunoSEQ multiplex PCR, and the TCRdb table lists in-frame clones only, not all of them. Of fewer than 400,000 clones listed, less than 85% are singletons. The chain employs TRBV11-2 and TRBJ2-7; TRBD2 aligns across 8 bases. The material sequenced was memory CD4+ T cells sorted from blood. The sample's subset: CD45RA-negative fraction. The clonotype was recovered from a man in his thirties or forties in good health. As DNA, the CDR3 is TGTGCCAGCAGCTTAGTCGGCACTAGCGGCTTCTACGAGCAGTACTTC. It codes for CASSLVGTSGFYEQYF.